This entry lists 8 T cell receptor beta chains sequenced from one sample in a study of graft-versus-host responses after intestinal transplantation. Data came from immunoSEQ multiplex PCR; TCRdb stores just in-frame clones and leaves some out. This sample has about 19,000 clones, with 35% to 40% found just once. Here the sequenced sample was alloreactive CD4+ T cells from a mixed lymphocyte reaction culture, taken before transplantation. Subset reported: CFSE-low proliferating T cells sorted from roughly 6-day pre-transplant mixed lymphocyte reaction (GvH or HvG direction). These receptors were taken from a human patient who was an organ donor for intestinal transplantation.

A few counts support this clone. The rearrangement uses TRBV5-4 and TRBJ2-3; 8 bases are shared with TRBD2. The CDR3 sequence is 14 residues long. J lost 1 base, V lost 2 bases, and 0 bases had no gene match. CDR1 is SGHNT, CDR2 YYREEE, per germline (reference sequence). The CDR3 protein is CASSLLAGTDTQYF. Here the CDR3 DNA reads TGTGCCAGCAGCTTACTAGCGGGCACAGATACGCAGTATTTT.

The V call is TRBV28, the J call TRBJ2-7; D unresolved. There are 12 residues in the CDR3. V lost 3 bases to trimming and J lost 6 bases, with 9 bases between them. Germline values: CDR1 MDHEN, CDR2 SYDVKM. The CDR3 nucleotides are TGTGCCAGCAGTTTTTGGTATTCCGAGCAGTACTTC. It codes for CASSFWYSEQYF. The full variable domain, completed using reference TRBV28 and TRBJ2-7, is DVKVTQSSRYLVKRTGEKVFLECVQDMDHENMFWYRQDPGLGLRLIYFSYDVKMKEKGDIPEGYSVSREKKERFSLILESASTNQTSMYLCASSFWYSEQYFGPGTRLTVT.

The rearrangement joins TRBV19 to TRBJ1-5; D call uncertain. Trimming removed 5 bases at V and 4 bases at J, with 9 bases between. This CDR3 spans 13 amino acids. Germline V gene data show CDR1 as LNHDA and CDR2 as SQIVND (reference sequence). CDR3 sequence (DNA): TGTGCCAGTAGTGATAGGGCGAATCAGCCCCAGCATTTT. Amino acids: CASSDRANQPQHF.

J is TRBJ2-5 and V is TRBV29-1, with D uncertain. The germline V gene has CDR1 SQVTM and CDR2 ANQGSEA. Deletions cut 4 bases from V and 1 base from J, with 10 bases between. CDR3 length: 13 amino acids. CDR3 in DNA: TGCAGCGTTGTAATAGGGCCCCAAGAGACCCAGTACTTC. Residues: CSVVIGPQETQYF.

CDR3 nucleotide sequence: TGTGCCAGCAGTGACGGCTATGGCTACACCTTC. Translated: CASSDGYGYTF. The chain is built from TRBV2 and TRBJ1-2; D is ambiguous. This CDR3 spans 11 amino acids. Trimming pared 3 bases from V and 4 bases from J, leaving 3 bases between. CDR1 and CDR2 (germline): SNHLY, FYNNEI.

The rearrangement joins TRBV7-9 to TRBJ1-2; 9 positions agree with TRBD1. V lost 2 bases to trimming and J lost 4 bases; unmatched junction nucleotides: 5. Looked up from germline, CDR1 is SEHNR and CDR2 is FQNEAQ (reference sequence). This CDR3 is 15 amino acids long. CDR3 loop: CASSLNNRGPYGYTF. The CDR3 region has the DNA TGTGCCAGCAGCTTAAATAACAGGGGGCCCTATGGCTACACCTTC.

This clone was observed a handful of times. CDR3 sequence (DNA): TGTGCCAGCAGTTACTCGAAATGGGGCTGGCCCCAGCATTTT. Protein product: CASSYSKWGWPQHF. The chain links TRBV6-5 to TRBJ1-5, with D tentatively TRBD1 (5 bases). In germline, CDR1 is MNHEY, CDR2 SVGAGI. V lost 0 bases and J lost 9, with 12 bases in between. The CDR3 loop spans 14 amino acids.

The V gene is TRBV11-2, the J gene TRBJ1-2; D may be TRBD1 (5 bases). This CDR3 has 11 residues. Germline V gene lookup returns CDR1 SGHAT and CDR2 FQNNGV. V was cut by 5 bases and J by 7 bases, with 8 bases left in between. For the CDR3, the DNA is TGTGCCAGCAGCCATGGGGGTGGCTACACCTTC. It encodes CASSHGGGYTF.